Listed here are 14 T cell receptor beta chains from one sample, sequenced in a study of STAT5B mutations in CD4+ large granular lymphocyte leukemia. The assay was immunoSEQ multiplex PCR, and TCRdb's table has in-frame clones only and misses some. This sample has nearly 35,000 clones, with about 70% found just once. Sequencing was performed on CD4+ T cells from blood buffy coats. These receptors all come from a human donor in good health.

This sequence joins TRBV7-6 and TRBJ1-2; D is possibly TRBD1 (6 bases). The CDR3 loop spans 15 amino acids. Germline CDR1 is SGHVS and CDR2 is FNYEAQ. V was clipped by 6 bases and J by 0 bases, with 14 bases between them. The CDR3 region is CASRASTGTNYGYTF. In DNA form, the CDR3 reads TGTGCCAGCAGGGCCTCGACAGGAACTAACTATGGCTACACCTTC.

The rearrangement links TRBV5-1 to TRBJ2-1, with TRBD2 matching over 9 bases. Unmatched junction bases numbered 4, after V lost 4 bases and J lost 2 bases. This CDR3 is built from 15 residues. Germline CDR1 and CDR2: SGHRS and YFSETQ. Here the CDR3 reads CASSTLAGTYNEQFF. CDR3 DNA: TGCGCCAGCAGCACCCTAGCGGGGACCTACAATGAGCAGTTCTTC. The whole variable domain, filled in from reference TRBV5-1 and TRBJ2-1, reads KAGVTQTPRYLIKTRGQQVTLSCSPISGHRSVSWYQQTPGQGLQFLFEYFSETQRNKGNFPGRFSGRQFSNSRSEMNVSTLELGDSALYLCASSTLAGTYNEQFFGPGTRLTVL.

The CDR3 DNA reads TGTGCCACCACTGGGGCAGGAAGTCACTATGGCTACACCTTC. Encoded protein: CATTGAGSHYGYTF. This chain uses TRBV6-1 with TRBJ1-2; possibly TRBD1 for D (5 bases). Trimming pared 10 bases from V and 3 bases from J, leaving 18 bases between. The CDR3 runs to 14 residues. From germline, CDR1 is MNHNS and CDR2 SASEGT.

This chain links TRBV6-4 with TRBJ2-1; 11 nucleotides match TRBD1. V gave up 2 bases and J gave up 1 base; unmatched junction bases: 4. The CDR3 has 17 amino acids. Germline values: CDR1 MRHNA, CDR2 SNTAGT. The CDR3 is CASSDGTGGGSYNEQFF. The CDR3 bases are TGTGCCAGCAGTGACGGGACAGGGGGTGGATCCTACAATGAGCAGTTCTTC.

The chain combines TRBV5-6 with TRBJ2-1; 7 positions agree with TRBD1. This CDR3 has 13 residues. The J segment lost 10 bases and the V segment lost 3 bases, leaving 7 bases of the junction unmatched. Germline values: CDR1 SGHDT, CDR2 YYEEEE. In nucleotides, the CDR3 is TGTGCCAGCAGCTCCCGACGGGACAGAGAGCAGTTCTTC. Translated, it gives CASSSRRDREQFF.

This clone was observed once. The rearrangement uses TRBV18 and TRBJ2-7; tentatively, D is TRBD1 (5 bases). V was shortened by 3 bases and J by 4 bases, with 13 bases between the two germline ends. Germline V gene lookup returns CDR1 KGHSH and CDR2 LQKENI. The CDR3 is 14 amino acids. CDR3 sequence (DNA): TGTGCCAGCTCACCCCTGGCAGGGCGGTACGAGCAGTACTTC. This sequence encodes CASSPLAGRYEQYF.

The DNA of the CDR3 is TGTGCCAGCAGCTCCGAACAGGGAAGGAATACTGAAGCTTTCTTT. Translated: CASSSEQGRNTEAFF. The chain combines TRBV7-2 with TRBJ1-1; D may be TRBD1 (6 bases). Trimming pared 4 bases from V and 5 bases from J, leaving 17 bases between. CDR1 and CDR2 from the germline V gene are SGHTA and FQGNSA. The CDR3 contains 15 residues.

The chain is built from TRBV10-1 and TRBJ2-7; tentatively, D is TRBD2 (7 bases). The CDR3 runs 15 residues. Trimming took off 10 bases at V and 0 bases at J, with 19 bases between the two ends. Germline CDR1 reads WNHNN; CDR2 reads SYGVQD (reference sequence). CDR3: CANQNYRDYSYEQYF. CDR3 in DNA: TGCGCCAATCAAAACTACAGGGACTACTCCTACGAGCAGTACTTC.

V gene TRBV19 combines with J gene TRBJ1-1; a possible D gene is TRBD1 (5 bases). The germline CDR1 and CDR2 sequences are LNHDA and SQIVND (reference sequence). The V end was cut by 3 bases, the J end by 10 bases, with 18 bases between. There are 14 residues in the CDR3. CDR3 protein: CASSIPSPGPGAFF. CDR3 nucleotide sequence: TGTGCCAGTAGTATCCCTTCTCCGGGACCCGGAGCTTTCTTT.

The chain has TRBV19 and TRBJ1-2; 7 nucleotides agree with TRBD1. CDR1 is LNHDA, CDR2 SQIVND, per germline (reference sequence). The CDR3 length is 16 residues. The J segment lost 10 bases and the V segment lost 0 bases, leaving 14 bases of the junction unmatched. The CDR3 nucleotides read TGTGCCAGTAGTATAGACGCCTCCGGGACAGCCACCTACTACACCTTC. Translation: CASSIDASGTATYYTF.

The J gene is TRBJ2-5, the V gene TRBV5-4; 8 positions match TRBD1. This CDR3 is 15 amino acids long. Germline values: CDR1 SGHNT, CDR2 YYREEE (reference sequence). V trimming: 4 bases; J trimming: 5 bases; junction bases outside the gene matches: 10. The CDR3 nucleotides read TGTGCCAGCAGCCGCGGGACAGGTCAACGGGAGACCCAGTACTTC. It encodes CASSRGTGQRETQYF.

V is TRBV18 and J is TRBJ2-1, with 9 bases identical to TRBD2. Germline values: CDR1 KGHSH, CDR2 LQKENI. This CDR3 has 17 residues. V lost 3 bases, J lost 6 bases, and 12 bases stayed unmatched. CDR3 coding DNA: TGTGCCAGCTCACCCAAGATGGCGGGAGGGCCCCGCAATGAGCAGTTCTTC. Translated: CASSPKMAGGPRNEQFF. Full variable domain (rest looked up from reference TRBV18 and TRBJ2-1): NAGVMQNPRHLVRRRGQEARLRCSPMKGHSHVYWYRQLPEEGLKFMVYLQKENIIDESGMPKERFSAEFPKEGPSILRIQQVVRGDSAAYFCASSPKMAGGPRNEQFFGPGTRLTVL.

The CDR3 nucleotides are TGTGCCAGCAGTGGTATGGGGCTCGGAAACACCATATATTTT. This sequence encodes CASSGMGLGNTIYF. This chain connects TRBV25-1 to TRBJ1-3; perhaps TRBD1 as D (5 bases). V gave up 4 bases and J gave up 4 bases, with 11 bases separating them. The germline V gene has CDR1 MGHDK and CDR2 SYGVNS. There are 14 residues in the CDR3.

This clone has more than one count but fewer than ten. V usage is TRBV29-1 and J usage is TRBJ1-5, with D uncertain. The V end was cut by 7 bases, the J end by 3 bases, with 13 bases between. The CDR3 loop spans 13 amino acids. Germline V gives CDR1 SQVTM, CDR2 ANQGSEA. The CDR3 reads CSAVFGINQPQHF. CDR3 bases: TGCAGCGCTGTCTTCGGGATCAATCAGCCCCAGCATTTT.